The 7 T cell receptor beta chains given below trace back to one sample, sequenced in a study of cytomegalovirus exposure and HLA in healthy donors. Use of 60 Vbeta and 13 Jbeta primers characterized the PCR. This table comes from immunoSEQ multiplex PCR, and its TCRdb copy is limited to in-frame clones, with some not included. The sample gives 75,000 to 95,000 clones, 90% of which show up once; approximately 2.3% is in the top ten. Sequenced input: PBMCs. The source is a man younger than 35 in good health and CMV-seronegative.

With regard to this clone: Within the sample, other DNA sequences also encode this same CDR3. Written as DNA, the CDR3 is TGTGCCAGCTCCCAGAGGCCCTATGGCTACACCTTC. It specifies CASSQRPYGYTF. The J gene is TRBJ1-2, the V gene TRBV28; D call uncertain. With 8 bases removed from V and 4 bases from J, the gap between germline ends came to 11 bases. The CDR3 covers 12 residues. Germline assignment: CDR1 MDHEN and CDR2 SYDVKM.

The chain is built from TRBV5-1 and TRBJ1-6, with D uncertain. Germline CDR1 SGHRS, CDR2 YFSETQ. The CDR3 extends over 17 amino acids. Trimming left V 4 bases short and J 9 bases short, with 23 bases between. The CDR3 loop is CASSLGGPDRPGSPLHF. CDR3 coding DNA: TGCGCCAGCAGCCTTGGAGGGCCGGACCGACCGGGTTCACCCCTCCACTTT. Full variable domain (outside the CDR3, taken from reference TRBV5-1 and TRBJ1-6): KAGVTQTPRYLIKTRGQQVTLSCSPISGHRSVSWYQQTPGQGLQFLFEYFSETQRNKGNFPGRFSGRQFSNSRSEMNVSTLELGDSALYLCASSLGGPDRPGSPLHFGNGTRLTVT.

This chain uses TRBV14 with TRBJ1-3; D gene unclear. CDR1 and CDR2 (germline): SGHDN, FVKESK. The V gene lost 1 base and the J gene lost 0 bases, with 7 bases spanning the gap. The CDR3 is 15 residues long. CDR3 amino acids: CASSQGATSGNTIYF. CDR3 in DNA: TGTGCCAGCAGCCAAGGGGCGACCTCTGGAAACACCATATATTTT.

The CDR3 nucleotides are TGTGCCAGCAGCGACAACCGGGACAGGGGTACCCTGTTTTTT. Encoded protein: CASSDNRDRGTLFF. The chain couples TRBV11-2 to TRBJ1-4, with 10 bases identical to TRBD1. Germline V gene lookup returns CDR1 SGHAT and CDR2 FQNNGV. This CDR3 is built from 14 residues. The ends lost 5 bases at V and 14 bases at J; junction bases unmatched: 11.

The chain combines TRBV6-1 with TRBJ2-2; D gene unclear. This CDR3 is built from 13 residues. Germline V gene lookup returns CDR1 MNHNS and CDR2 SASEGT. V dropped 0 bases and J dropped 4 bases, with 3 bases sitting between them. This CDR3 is CASSEAATGELFF. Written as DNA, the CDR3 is TGTGCCAGCAGTGAAGCAGCCACCGGGGAGCTGTTTTTT.

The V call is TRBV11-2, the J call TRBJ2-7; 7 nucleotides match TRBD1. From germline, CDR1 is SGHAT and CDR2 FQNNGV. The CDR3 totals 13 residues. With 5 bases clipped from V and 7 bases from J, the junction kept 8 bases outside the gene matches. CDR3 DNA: TGTGCCAGCAGCCAACAGGGGACCTGGGAGCAGTACTTC. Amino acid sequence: CASSQQGTWEQYF.

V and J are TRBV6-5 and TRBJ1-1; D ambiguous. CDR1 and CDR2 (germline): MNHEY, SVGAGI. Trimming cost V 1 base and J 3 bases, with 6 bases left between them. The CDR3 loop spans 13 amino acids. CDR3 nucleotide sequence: TGTGCCAGCAGTTACTTCGGGGACACTGAAGCTTTCTTT. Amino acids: CASSYFGDTEAFF.